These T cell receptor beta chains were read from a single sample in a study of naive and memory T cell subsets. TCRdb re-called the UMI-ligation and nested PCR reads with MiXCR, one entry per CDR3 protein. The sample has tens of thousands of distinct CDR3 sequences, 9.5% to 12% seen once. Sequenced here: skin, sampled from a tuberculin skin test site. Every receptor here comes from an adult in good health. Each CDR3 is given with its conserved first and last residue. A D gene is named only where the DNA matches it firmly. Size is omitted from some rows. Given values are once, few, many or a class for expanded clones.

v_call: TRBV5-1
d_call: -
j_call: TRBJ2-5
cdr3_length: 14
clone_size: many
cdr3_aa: CASSSRQFQETQYF
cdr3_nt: TGCGCCAGCAGCTCTAGACAGTTCCAAGAGACCCAGTACTTC

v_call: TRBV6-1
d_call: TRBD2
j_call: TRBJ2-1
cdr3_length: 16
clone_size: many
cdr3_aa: CASSAGTSGSNNEQFF
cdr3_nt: TGTGCCAGCAGTGCTGGGACTAGCGGATCCAACAATGAGCAGTTCTTC

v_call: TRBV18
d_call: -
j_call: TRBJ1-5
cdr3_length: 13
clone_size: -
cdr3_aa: CASSTTDDQPQHF
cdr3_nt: TGTGCCAGCTCAACAACGGACGATCAGCCCCAGCATTTT

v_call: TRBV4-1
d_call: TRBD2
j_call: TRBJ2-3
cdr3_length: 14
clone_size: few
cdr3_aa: CASSSGTIPDTQYF
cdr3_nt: TGCGCCAGCAGCTCGGGGACTATTCCAGATACGCAGTATTTT

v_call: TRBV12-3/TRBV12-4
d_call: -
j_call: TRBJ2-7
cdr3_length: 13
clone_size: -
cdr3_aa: CASSFGTGYEQYF
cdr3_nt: TGTGCCAGCAGTTTCGGGACTGGCTACGAGCAGTACTTC

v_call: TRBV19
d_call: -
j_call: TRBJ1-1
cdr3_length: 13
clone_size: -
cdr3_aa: CASLGQLNTEAFF
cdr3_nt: TGTGCCAGCTTGGGACAACTGAACACTGAAGCTTTCTTT

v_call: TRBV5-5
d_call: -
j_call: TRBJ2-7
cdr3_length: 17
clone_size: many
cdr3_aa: CASSLASGHLFYYEQYF
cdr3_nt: TGTGCCAGCAGCTTGGCCTCGGGACACTTGTTTTACTACGAGCAGTACTTC

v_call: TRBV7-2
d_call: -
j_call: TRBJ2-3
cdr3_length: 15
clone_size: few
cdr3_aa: CASSLAGQPTDTQYF
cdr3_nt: TGTGCCAGCAGCTTAGCAGGCCAGCCCACAGATACGCAGTATTTT

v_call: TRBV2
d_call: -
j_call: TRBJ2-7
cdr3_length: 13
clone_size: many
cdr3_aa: CASSGVQTYEQYF
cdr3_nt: TGTGCCAGCAGTGGGGTACAGACCTACGAGCAGTACTTC

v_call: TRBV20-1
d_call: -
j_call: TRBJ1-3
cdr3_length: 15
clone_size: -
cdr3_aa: CSARDIRFSGNTIYF
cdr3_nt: TGCAGTGCTAGAGATATTAGGTTCTCTGGAAACACCATATATTTT

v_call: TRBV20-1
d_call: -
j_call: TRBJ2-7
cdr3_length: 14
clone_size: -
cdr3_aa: CSATPPKGGYEQYF
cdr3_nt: TGCAGTGCTACCCCCCCCAAGGGCGGGTACGAGCAGTACTTC

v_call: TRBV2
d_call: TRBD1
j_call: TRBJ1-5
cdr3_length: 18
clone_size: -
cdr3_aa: CASSSFEWEGAQNQPQHF
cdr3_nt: TGTGCCAGCAGTTCTTTTGAGTGGGAGGGGGCGCAGAATCAGCCCCAGCATTTT

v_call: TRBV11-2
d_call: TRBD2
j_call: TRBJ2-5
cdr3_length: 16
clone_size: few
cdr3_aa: CASSFSGAGGQETQYF
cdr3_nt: TGTGCCAGCAGCTTCTCAGGAGCGGGGGGGCAAGAGACCCAGTACTTC

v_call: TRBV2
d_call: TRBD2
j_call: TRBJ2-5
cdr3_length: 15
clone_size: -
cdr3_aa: CASNRLAGGTETQYF
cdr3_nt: TGTGCCAGCAACAGACTAGCGGGAGGCACGGAGACCCAGTACTTC

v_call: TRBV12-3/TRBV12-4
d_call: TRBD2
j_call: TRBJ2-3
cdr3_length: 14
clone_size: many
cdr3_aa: CASSKSGGTDTQYF
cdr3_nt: TGTGCCAGCAGCAAAAGCGGGGGCACAGATACGCAGTATTTT

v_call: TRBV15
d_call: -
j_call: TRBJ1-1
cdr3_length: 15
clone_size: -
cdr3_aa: CATSRDRFFDTEAFF
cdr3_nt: TGTGCCACCAGCAGAGACCGATTCTTTGACACTGAAGCTTTCTTT

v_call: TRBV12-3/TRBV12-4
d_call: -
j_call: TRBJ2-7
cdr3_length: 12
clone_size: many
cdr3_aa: CASSLFTYEQYF
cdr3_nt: TGTGCCAGCAGTTTATTTACCTACGAGCAGTACTTC

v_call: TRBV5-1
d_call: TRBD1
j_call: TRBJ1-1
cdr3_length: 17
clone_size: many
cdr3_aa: CASSLGGQRNMNTEAFF
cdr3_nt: TGCGCCAGCAGCTTGGGGGGACAGCGAAACATGAACACTGAAGCTTTCTTT

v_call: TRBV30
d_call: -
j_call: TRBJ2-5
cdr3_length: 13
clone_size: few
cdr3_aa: CAWSVRRGETQYF
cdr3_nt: TGTGCCTGGAGTGTACGCAGGGGAGAGACCCAGTACTTC

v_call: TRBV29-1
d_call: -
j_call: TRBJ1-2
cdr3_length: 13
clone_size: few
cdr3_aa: CSVGLGGRYGYTF
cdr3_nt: TGCAGCGTTGGCCTGGGGGGGCGATATGGCTACACCTTC

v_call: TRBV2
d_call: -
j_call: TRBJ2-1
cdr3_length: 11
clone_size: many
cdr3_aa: CASIYDNEQFF
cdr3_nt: TGTGCCAGCATTTACGACAATGAGCAGTTCTTC

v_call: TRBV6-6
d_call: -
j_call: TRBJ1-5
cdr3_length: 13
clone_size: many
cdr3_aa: CASSYVGNQPQHF
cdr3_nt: TGTGCCAGCAGTTACGTAGGAAACCAGCCCCAGCATTTT